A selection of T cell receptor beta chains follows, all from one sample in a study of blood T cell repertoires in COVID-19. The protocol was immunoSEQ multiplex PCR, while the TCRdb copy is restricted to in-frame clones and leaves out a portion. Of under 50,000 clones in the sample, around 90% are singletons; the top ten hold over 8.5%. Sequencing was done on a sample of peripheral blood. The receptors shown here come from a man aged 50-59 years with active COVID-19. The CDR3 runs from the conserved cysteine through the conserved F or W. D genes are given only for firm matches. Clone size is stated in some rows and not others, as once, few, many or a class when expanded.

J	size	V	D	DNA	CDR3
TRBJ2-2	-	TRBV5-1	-	TGCGCCAGCCGGATTCAGGGTGAGACCGGGGAGCTGTTTTTT	CASRIQGETGELFF
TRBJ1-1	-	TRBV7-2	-	TGTGCCAGCAGCCCTCCCGGCACTGAAGCTTTCTTT	CASSPPGTEAFF
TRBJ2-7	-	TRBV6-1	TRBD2	TGTGCCAGCAGTGAAGTGGCTAGCGGCCGCTCCTACGAGCAGTACTTC	CASSEVASGRSYEQYF
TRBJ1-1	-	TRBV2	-	TGTGCCAGCAGTGATTCCCTCAGGAACACTGAAGCTTTCTTT	CASSDSLRNTEAFF
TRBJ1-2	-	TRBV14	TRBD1	TGTGCCAGCAGCCAGCAGGGGGAGAGCTATGGCTACACCTTC	CASSQQGESYGYTF
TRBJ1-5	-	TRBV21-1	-	TGTGCCCTGAATGCGGAACCGAATAGCCCGAATAGCAATCAGCCCCAGCATTTT	CALNAEPNSPNSNQPQHF
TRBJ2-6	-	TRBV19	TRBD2	TGTGCCAGTGAGCGGGGGGCCGGTCTCTCTGGGGCCAACGTCCTGACTTTC	CASERGAGLSGANVLTF
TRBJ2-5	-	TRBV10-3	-	TGTGCCATCAGTGAAGCGGGTAACCAAGAGACCCAGTACTTC	CAISEAGNQETQYF
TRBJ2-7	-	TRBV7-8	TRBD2	TGTGCCAGCAGCTGGTCTAGCGGGAGCAGGTCCGAGCAGTACTTC	CASSWSSGSRSEQYF
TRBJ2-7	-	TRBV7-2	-	TGTGCCAGCAGCCTGCAGGGGTATAACTACGAGCAGTACTTC	CASSLQGYNYEQYF
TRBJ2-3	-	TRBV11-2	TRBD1	TGTGCCAGCAGTTTAGGACAGGGCACAGATACGCAGTATTTT	CASSLGQGTDTQYF
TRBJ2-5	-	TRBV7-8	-	TGTGCCAGCAGCTGGCGGGAACAAGAGACCCAGTACTTC	CASSWREQETQYF
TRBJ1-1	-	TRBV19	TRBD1	TGTGCCAGTAGGCTCCAGACAGGGACGGGAACTGAAGCTTTCTTT	CASRLQTGTGTEAFF
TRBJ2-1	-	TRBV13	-	TGTGCCAGCAGCACCCCCCGGTCCGGTGAGCAGTTCTTC	CASSTPRSGEQFF
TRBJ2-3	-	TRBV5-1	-	TGCGCCAGCAGCCGGAGACGGGGGGCTGGGACAGATACGCAGTATTTT	CASSRRRGAGTDTQYF
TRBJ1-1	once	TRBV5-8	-	TGTGCCAGCAGATTAGGACAGTCGAGCACTGAAGCTTTCTTT	CASRLGQSSTEAFF
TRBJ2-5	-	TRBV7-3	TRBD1	TGTGCCAGCAGCTTAGGGGCGGACAGGGGAGAGACCCAGTACTTC	CASSLGADRGETQYF
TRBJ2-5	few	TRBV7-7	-	TGTGCTAGCAGCTTAAATCCGGGAGCTCAAGAGACCCAGTACTTC	CASSLNPGAQETQYF
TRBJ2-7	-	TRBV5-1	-	TGCGCCAGCAGCCCCCCTCGGGCGGGACTCTCCTACGAGCAGTACTTC	CASSPPRAGLSYEQYF
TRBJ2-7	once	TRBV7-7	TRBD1	TGTGCTAGCAGCCCGGGACAGGGTAACTCCTACGAGCAGTACTTC	CASSPGQGNSYEQYF
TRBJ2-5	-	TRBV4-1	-	TGCGCCAGCAGCCAAGATCTACCTTTCCAAGAGACCCAGTACTTC	CASSQDLPFQETQYF
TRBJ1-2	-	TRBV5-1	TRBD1	TGCGCCAGCAGCTCCTCCGGGACAGGGCATGGCTACACCTTC	CASSSSGTGHGYTF
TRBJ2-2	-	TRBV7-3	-	TGTGCCAGCAGCTTCAGGGCAGGGGTATCCGGGGAGCTGTTTTTT	CASSFRAGVSGELFF
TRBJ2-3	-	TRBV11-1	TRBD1	TGTGCCAGCAGCTGGGACAGCCGGACCGCAGATACGCAGTATTTT	CASSWDSRTADTQYF
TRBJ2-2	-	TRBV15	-	TGTGCCACCAGCAGAGATGCGACTAATTTCGGGGAGCTGTTTTTT	CATSRDATNFGELFF
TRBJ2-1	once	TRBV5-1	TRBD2	TGCGCCAGCAGCCAACTAGCGGCAGATTACAATGAGCAGTTCTTC	CASSQLAADYNEQFF
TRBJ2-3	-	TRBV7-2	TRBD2	TGTGCCAGCAGCTATAGCGGGAGGGTGACAGATACGCAGTATTTT	CASSYSGRVTDTQYF
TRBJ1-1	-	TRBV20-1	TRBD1	TGCAGTGCTAGTAATACGGACAGGTTGAACACTGAAGCTTTCTTT	CSASNTDRLNTEAFF
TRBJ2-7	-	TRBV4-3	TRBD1	TGCGCCAGCAGCCATTCGACAGGGCCTTCCTACGAGCAGTACTTC	CASSHSTGPSYEQYF
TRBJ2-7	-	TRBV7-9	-	TGTGCCAGCAGCTTAGAACAGGCCCGGGCGGAGCAGTACTTC	CASSLEQARAEQYF
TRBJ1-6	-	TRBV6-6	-	TGTGCCAGCAGTTACGCGGAGAGCTTTAATTCACCCCTCCACTTT	CASSYAESFNSPLHF
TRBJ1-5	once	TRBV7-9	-	TGTGCCAGCAGCTTAGGGGCCAATCAGCCCCAGCATTTT	CASSLGANQPQHF
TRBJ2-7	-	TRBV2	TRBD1	TGTGCCAGCAGTGACTTTGGGACAGGGAGCCTCGAGCAGTACTTC	CASSDFGTGSLEQYF
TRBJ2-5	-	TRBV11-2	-	TGTGCCAGCAGCTTAGACGGGAACCGGAGAGAGACCCAGTACTTC	CASSLDGNRRETQYF
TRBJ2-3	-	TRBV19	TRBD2	TGTGCCACCAGCGGGGGTGGTTATGATACGCAGTATTTT	CATSGGGYDTQYF